This T cell receptor beta chain was sequenced for a study of cytomegalovirus exposure and HLA in healthy donors. Study-wide results and limits: In vitro, a few CMV-associated chains proved specific for CMV antigens. Investigators reported about 160 TCR beta chains as tied to cytomegalovirus.

The CDR3 is made up of 13 amino acids. CDR1 SSHAT and CDR2 FNYEAQ come from the germline V gene (reference sequence). Libraries were prepared by immunoSEQ multiplex PCR; TCRdb keeps only in-frame clonotypes and omits some of them. The sample contains some 140,000 clones, 70% to 90% of which appear only once. For this clone: Its antigen is not identified. One junction end disagrees with the germline gene, perhaps due to a read error.

The chain is built from TRBV7-7 and TRBJ2-7; 7 nucleotides agree with TRBD1. Sequencing was performed on PBMCs. The TCR originated in a human donor in good health. CDR3 sequence (DNA): TGTGCTAGCAGTAAGGACAGGACCTACGAGCAGTACTTC. This sequence encodes CASSKDRTYEQYF.